The 27 T cell receptor beta chains in this list originate from one sample, sequenced in a study of blood T cell repertoires in COVID-19. Assay used: immunoSEQ multiplex PCR; TCRdb lists only in-frame clones, some missing. The sample lists 180,000 or so clones; around 83% were seen once. Sequencing input: peripheral blood. These receptors all come from a woman between 55 and 75 years old with acute or convalescent COVID-19.

The rearrangement links TRBV19 to TRBJ2-1; 7 bases are shared with TRBD2. The germline V gene encodes CDR1 LNHDA and CDR2 SQIVND (reference sequence). This CDR3 is built from 14 residues. Losses at the gene ends were 6 bases for V and 9 bases for J; bases not matched to a gene: 11. Here the CDR3 reads CASRWEGGVAEQFF. CDR3 DNA sequence: TGTGCCAGTAGATGGGAGGGAGGGGTGGCTGAGCAGTTCTTC.

In this sample, this clone turned up once. The V gene is TRBV12-2, the J gene TRBJ2-1; the D call in the table, TRBD1, was not verified against the DNA. TRBV12-2 is a listed pseudogene. The CDR3 totals 15 residues. For the CDR3, the DNA is TGTGCAAGTCGCTCCGGGACAGTGAAGTACAATGAGCAGTTCTTC. Translated, it gives CASRSGTVKYNEQFF.

The V gene is TRBV5-5, the J gene TRBJ2-1; D is possibly TRBD2 (5 bases). The ends were cut back, 1 base at V and 0 bases at J, with 11 bases in the middle. This CDR3 has 16 residues. The germline CDR1 and CDR2 sequences are SGHKS and YYEKEE (reference sequence). The CDR3 DNA sequence: TGTGCCAGCAGCTTGCGAGCGGATAGCTCCTACAATGAGCAGTTCTTC. It specifies CASSLRADSSYNEQFF.

The chain's CDR3 is CASRKQGAKTDTQYF. The CDR3 region has the DNA TGTGCCAGCAGGAAACAGGGGGCTAAGACAGATACGCAGTATTTT. This sequence joins TRBV2 and TRBJ2-3; 9 bases map to TRBD1. Germline CDR1 reads SNHLY; CDR2 reads FYNNEI. V lost 6 bases and J lost 3; bases outside the gene matches: 7. The CDR3 length is 15 residues.

This clone has a handful of counts. This chain links TRBV10-3 with TRBJ2-1, with a possible D match to TRBD2 (6 bases). The V gene lost 10 bases and the J gene lost 7 bases, with 20 bases spanning the gap. This CDR3 has 14 amino acids. Germline CDR1 reads ENHRY; CDR2 reads SYGVKD. As DNA, the CDR3 is TGTGCCACGAAAATTACCGGGAGTGGGAATGAGCAGTTCTTC. Translating it yields CATKITGSGNEQFF.

The chain couples TRBV2 to TRBJ2-1, with a possible D match to TRBD2 (5 bases). V was shortened by 2 bases and J by 6 bases, with 14 bases between the two germline ends. From germline, CDR1 is SNHLY and CDR2 FYNNEI. This CDR3 comprises 15 residues. For the CDR3, the DNA is TGTGCCAGCAGTGAACTCGGGCTAGCAAGCAATGAGCAGTTCTTC. It codes for CASSELGLASNEQFF.

The chain joins TRBV19 to TRBJ1-4; D perhaps matches TRBD1 (5 bases). This CDR3 contains 15 residues. Germline assignment: CDR1 LNHDA and CDR2 SQIVND (reference sequence). The V and J ends lost 7 bases and 6 bases respectively, with 18 bases between them. DNA for the CDR3: TGTGCCAGTACCCCCCCAGGGCAGTTGGATGAAAAACTGTTTTTT. It translates to CASTPPGQLDEKLFF.

The chain combines TRBV28 with TRBJ2-6; perhaps TRBD1 as D (6 bases). CDR1 and CDR2 (germline): MDHEN, SYDVKM. V lost 2 bases and J 1 base, leaving 15 bases between the germline ends. The CDR3 consists of 18 residues. This CDR3 is CASSLILGAGSGANVLTF. DNA for the CDR3: TGTGCCAGCAGTTTAATCCTGGGGGCCGGGTCTGGGGCCAACGTCCTGACTTTC.

The chain recombines TRBV19 with TRBJ1-3; no reliable D call. The germline CDR1 and CDR2 sequences are LNHDA and SQIVND (reference sequence). The CDR3 extends over 14 amino acids. The V gene lost 9 bases and the J gene lost 0 bases, with 12 bases spanning the gap. As DNA, the CDR3 is TGTGCCAGCTCCGGGTCACACTCTGGAAACACCATATATTTT. As protein: CASSGSHSGNTIYF.

This chain links TRBV5-1 with TRBJ1-2; 8 bases agree with TRBD1. Per germline, CDR1 SGHRS and CDR2 YFSETQ. The CDR3 runs 13 residues. V gave up 3 bases and J gave up 6 bases; unmatched junction bases: 4. For the CDR3, the DNA is TGCGCCAGCAGCTCTGGACAGGGCCATGGCTACACCTTC. This codes for CASSSGQGHGYTF.

In DNA, the CDR3 is TGTGCCAGCAGTTCCATGACAGGGGGCGAGCACATTCAGTACTTC. Its protein product is CASSSMTGGEHIQYF. The rearrangement uses TRBV28 and TRBJ2-4, with TRBD1 matching over 10 bases. Germline V gene sequence: CDR1 MDHEN, CDR2 SYDVKM. This CDR3 contains 15 residues. J lost 8 bases, V lost 4 bases, and 8 bases had no gene match.

The chain has TRBV5-4 and TRBJ2-7; 8 bases map to TRBD2. V lost 4 bases to trimming and J lost 4 bases; unmatched junction nucleotides: 7. This CDR3 has 14 amino acids. Germline V gene data show CDR1 as SGHNT and CDR2 as YYREEE (reference sequence). The CDR3 DNA follows: TGTGCCAGCAGCCTGAGAGCGGGAGAGTACGAGCAGTACTTC. It specifies CASSLRAGEYEQYF.

The chain joins TRBV6-5 to TRBJ2-1, with 7 bases lining up with TRBD2. With 5 bases clipped from V and 4 bases from J, the junction kept 8 bases outside the gene matches. The germline CDR1 and CDR2 sequences are MNHEY and SVGAGI. The CDR3 sequence is 15 residues long. DNA of the CDR3: TGTGCCAGCAGTACCGGGACTAACTCTTACAATGAGCAGTTCTTC. Residues: CASSTGTNSYNEQFF.

The chain is built from TRBV28 and TRBJ1-2; D possibly corresponds to TRBD1 (5 bases). The length of the CDR3 is 15 residues. Trimming stripped 7 bases from V and 2 bases from J, with 17 bases between. Germline CDR1 MDHEN, CDR2 SYDVKM. The CDR3 DNA reads as TGTGCCAGCAAAAGGGCCCCAGGGTACAACTATGGCTACACCTTC. The encoded protein is CASKRAPGYNYGYTF.

This clone was counted only a few times. The CDR3 bases are TGTGCCAGCAGTCCGGATCGGGATGAGCAGTTCTTC. Translation: CASSPDRDEQFF. V and J are TRBV6-5 and TRBJ2-1; D is uncertain. This CDR3 comprises 12 residues. From germline, CDR1 is MNHEY and CDR2 SVGAGI. Trimming took 5 bases from V and 8 from J, leaving 10 bases between them.

This chain joins TRBV3-1 (or the pseudogene TRBV3-2) and TRBJ1-1; a possible D gene is TRBD1 (6 bases). Germline lookup yields CDR1 LGHDT and CDR2 YNNKEL (reference sequence). The V end lost 4 bases, the J end lost 0 bases, and 9 bases lay between the germline ends. The CDR3 totals 14 residues. CDR3 sequence: CASSPDSMNTEAFF. CDR3 nucleotides: TGTGCCAGCAGCCCGGACAGCATGAACACTGAAGCTTTCTTT.

The table lists this clone with a count of one. The chain uses TRBV13 and TRBJ2-1, with 10 bases aligning to TRBD2. This CDR3 is 15 amino acids long. The J segment lost 7 bases and the V segment lost 5 bases, leaving 8 bases of the junction unmatched. Per the germline V gene, CDR1 is PRHDT and CDR2 is FYEKMQ (reference sequence). The CDR3 protein is CASSLAGVKRNEQFF. CDR3 nucleotide sequence: TGTGCCAGCAGCCTAGCGGGAGTAAAGAGAAATGAGCAGTTCTTC.

In this sample, this clone turned up once. The chain is built from TRBV3-1 (or the pseudogene TRBV3-2) and TRBJ1-4, with a tentative D call TRBD1 (5 bases). V was clipped by 6 bases and J by 7 bases, with 15 bases between them. The CDR3 length is 14 residues. Per germline, CDR1 LGHDT and CDR2 YNNKEL (reference sequence). For the CDR3, the DNA is TGTGCCAGCAGATCAGAGGGACTCGGTGAAAAACTGTTTTTT. Translated: CASRSEGLGEKLFF.

This clone was observed a single time. V and J are TRBV12-3 or TRBV12-4 and TRBJ1-1, with D perhaps TRBD1 (6 bases). The length of the CDR3 is 13 residues. Trimming took 6 bases from V and 0 from J, leaving 8 bases between them. CDR3 coding DNA: TGTGCCAGCAGGGACAGTATGAACACTGAAGCTTTCTTT. This encodes CASRDSMNTEAFF.

The chain links TRBV19 to TRBJ2-2; D may be TRBD2 (5 bases). This CDR3 is built from 15 residues. From germline, CDR1 is LNHDA and CDR2 SQIVND (reference sequence). V was shortened by 5 bases and J by 1 base, with 11 bases between the two germline ends. This CDR3 is CASSDKRKNTGELFF. CDR3 bases: TGTGCCAGTAGTGATAAGCGGAAGAACACCGGGGAGCTGTTTTTT.

CDR3 region: CASSPPGQAMSVTQYF. The CDR3 region has the DNA TGTGCCAGTAGTCCTCCCGGACAGGCTATGTCGGTGACCCAGTACTTC. The chain links TRBV19 to TRBJ2-5; 7 bases are shared with TRBD1. With V trimmed by 5 bases and J by 7 bases, 16 bases remained unmatched. Germline V gives CDR1 LNHDA, CDR2 SQIVND (reference sequence). The CDR3 is 16 residues long.

This sequence joins TRBV9 and TRBJ2-1, with 9 bases fitting TRBD2. The CDR3 runs to 15 residues. CDR1 and CDR2 from the germline V gene are SGDLS and YYNGEE. Trimming at V came to 0 bases and at J to 10 bases, leaving 8 bases not matched to a gene. The CDR3 DNA reads TGTGCCAGCAGCGTAGAGGGACTAGCAAGAGGAGAGCAGTTCTTC. This translates into CASSVEGLARGEQFF.

The chain uses TRBV2 and TRBJ2-2, with 9 bases fitting TRBD1. There are 15 residues in the CDR3. Germline V lookup: CDR1 SNHLY, CDR2 FYNNEI. Losses at the gene ends were 5 bases for V and 3 bases for J; bases not matched to a gene: 4. In nucleotides, the CDR3 is TGTGCCAGCAGTCCGGGACAGGGTCACACCGGGGAGCTGTTTTTT. Its translation: CASSPGQGHTGELFF.

The V gene is TRBV14, the J gene TRBJ1-6; D gene unclear. The CDR3 spans 14 residues. Trimming removed 1 base from V and 9 bases from J, with 10 bases in between. Per germline, CDR1 SGHDN and CDR2 FVKESK. In DNA form, the CDR3 reads TGTGCCAGCAGCCAAGGAGTATTCGGTTCACCCCTCCACTTT. Its translation is CASSQGVFGSPLHF.

This chain connects TRBV6-5 to TRBJ1-1, with 7 bases aligning to TRBD1. CDR3 length: 15 amino acids. CDR1 and CDR2 from the germline V gene are MNHEY and SVGAGI. V shed 6 bases, J shed 7 bases, and the junction held 14 bases outside the gene matches. The chain's CDR3 is CASSYRGLSGDEAFF. CDR3 nucleotide sequence: TGTGCCAGCAGCTACAGGGGACTGAGCGGTGATGAAGCTTTCTTT.

The chain is built from TRBV5-5 and TRBJ1-2; D unclear. CDR3 size: 14 residues. The V gene lost 4 bases and the J gene lost 5 bases, with 15 bases spanning the gap. Per the germline V gene, CDR1 is SGHKS and CDR2 is YYEKEE (reference sequence). CDR3 residues: CASSLQASRYGYTF. CDR3 nucleotides: TGTGCCAGCAGCCTGCAGGCCAGTCGGTATGGCTACACCTTC. The full variable domain, completed using reference TRBV5-5 and TRBJ1-2, is DAGVTQSPTHLIKTRGQQVTLRCSPISGHKSVSWYQQVLGQGPQFIFQYYEKEERGRGNFPDRFSARQFPNYSSELNVNALLLGDSALYLCASSLQASRYGYTFGSGTRLTVV.

The chain couples TRBV30 to TRBJ1-6; unclear D gene. The CDR3 totals 15 residues. CDR1 GTSNPN and CDR2 SVGIG come from the germline V gene (reference sequence). Trimming stripped 2 bases from V and 8 bases from J, with 16 bases between. CDR3 protein: CAWSSDGREYSPLHF. The CDR3 DNA sequence: TGTGCCTGGAGTTCAGATGGACGGGAGTATTCACCCCTCCACTTT.